The 3 T cell receptor beta chains listed next were all sequenced from one sample in a study of PD-1 and CTLA-4 blockade in melanoma. Libraries were prepared by immunoSEQ multiplex PCR; TCRdb keeps only in-frame clonotypes and omits some of them. The sample carries roughly 30,000 clones, roughly nine tenths recorded once. Sequenced here: CD8+ T cells from peripheral blood, sampled before anti-PD-1 treatment. These receptors all come from a human donor with melanoma.

The rearrangement links TRBV6-4 to TRBJ1-6; D is possibly TRBD1 (5 bases). The CDR3 has 14 amino acids. Trimming stripped 2 bases from V and 6 bases from J, with 8 bases between. Germline loops: CDR1 MRHNA, CDR2 SNTAGT. This CDR3 is CASSDGGGNSPLHF. DNA of the CDR3: TGTGCCAGCAGTGACGGGGGAGGTAATTCACCCCTCCACTTT.

V is TRBV6-5 and J is TRBJ2-7; D is uncertain. V lost 4 bases, J lost 5 bases, and 15 bases lay in between. The CDR3 has 14 residues. Per the germline V gene, CDR1 is MNHEY and CDR2 is SVGAGI. The CDR3 loop is CASSSSYLNNEQYF. CDR3 sequence (DNA): TGTGCCAGCAGTTCCTCCTACTTAAACAACGAGCAGTACTTC.

This clone has a single count. The chain has TRBV10-3 and TRBJ2-5, with a possible D match to TRBD1 (5 bases). CDR3 size: 14 residues. Germline-derived CDR1 and CDR2 are ENHRY and SYGVKD. Deletions cut 0 bases from V and 2 bases from J, with 7 bases between. CDR3 in DNA: TGTGCCATCAGTGAGTCGGACACACAAGAGACCCAGTACTTC. This encodes CAISESDTQETQYF.